This note documents a single T cell receptor (beta chain) sequence. The antigen is undetermined. This specimen comes from a study of shared clonotypes between healthy human individuals. Study outcomes and limitations: Even with large depth, rarefaction showed that sorted-subset sequencing was incomplete.

Naive CD8 cells lacked CD45RO, underwent positive selection for CCR7 and left out terminally differentiated effector memory CD45RA+ cells. Nashville, Tennessee was home to all donors, each a Caucasian adult. Measured with immunoSEQ multiplex PCR; TCRdb has only the in-frame clones, and not every one. The data contain about 610,000 clones, 90% to 97% of them singletons. This CDR3 is built from 15 residues. The ends lost 5 bases at V and 3 bases at J; junction bases unmatched: 13. CDR1 and CDR2 (germline): SQVTM, ANQGSEA. Sequenced sample: naive CD8+ T cells sorted from blood. The clonotype comes from a woman in her thirties in good health. The V and J genes are TRBV29-1 and TRBJ2-7; 7 bases align to TRBD2. Here the CDR3 reads CSVSPGLPNYYEQYF. The CDR3 DNA follows: TGCAGCGTTTCCCCGGGACTACCGAATTACTACGAGCAGTACTTC.